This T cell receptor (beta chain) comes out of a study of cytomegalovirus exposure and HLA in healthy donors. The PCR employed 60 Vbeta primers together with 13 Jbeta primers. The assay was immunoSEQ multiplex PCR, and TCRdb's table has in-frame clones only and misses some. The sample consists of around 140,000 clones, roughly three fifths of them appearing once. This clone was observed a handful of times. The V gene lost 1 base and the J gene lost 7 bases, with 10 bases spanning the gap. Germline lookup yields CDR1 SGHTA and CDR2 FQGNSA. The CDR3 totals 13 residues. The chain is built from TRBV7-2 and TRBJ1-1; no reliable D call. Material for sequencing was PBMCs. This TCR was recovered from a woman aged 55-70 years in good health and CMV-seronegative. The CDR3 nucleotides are TGTGCCAGCAGCTTAGTTGTGGAGAGTGAAGCTTTCTTT. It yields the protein CASSLVVESEAFF.